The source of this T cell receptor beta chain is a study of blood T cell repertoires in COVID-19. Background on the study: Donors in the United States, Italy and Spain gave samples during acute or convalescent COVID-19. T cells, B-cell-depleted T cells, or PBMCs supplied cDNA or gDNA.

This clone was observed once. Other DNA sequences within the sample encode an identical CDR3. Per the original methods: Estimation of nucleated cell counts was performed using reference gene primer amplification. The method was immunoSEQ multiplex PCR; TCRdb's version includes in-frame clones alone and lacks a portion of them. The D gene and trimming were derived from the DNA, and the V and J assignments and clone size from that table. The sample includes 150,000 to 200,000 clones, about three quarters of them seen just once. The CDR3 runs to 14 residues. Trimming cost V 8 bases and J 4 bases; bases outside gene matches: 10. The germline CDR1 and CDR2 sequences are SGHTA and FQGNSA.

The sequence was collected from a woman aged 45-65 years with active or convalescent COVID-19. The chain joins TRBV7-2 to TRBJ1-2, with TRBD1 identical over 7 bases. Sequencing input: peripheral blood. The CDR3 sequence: CASSPRDSLYGYTF. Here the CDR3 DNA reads TGTGCCAGCTCGCCGAGGGACAGTCTCTATGGCTACACCTTC.